The 25 T cell receptor beta chains below all came from one sample that was sequenced in a study of post-analysis software for immune sequencing data (dated by TCRdb to the mid-2010s). What the work shows at the level of the full study, not this receptor alone: Patients showed significantly higher frequencies than controls for roughly 5 TRBV segments, among them TRBV5-6, TRBV5-1 and TRBV20-1.

Receptor libraries were prepared by PCR. Data came from an Illumina HiSeq 2500. To reduce PCR and sequencing biases, unique molecular identifiers were incorporated into the TCR beta cDNA libraries. The public reads were reanalyzed by TCRdb: fastp trimming at Q25, MiXCR alignment, in-frame beta chains only. One record per CDR3 amino acid sequence lists the most common genes and DNA. The sample contains under 900,000 distinct CDR3 sequences, approximately 53% of them found a single time. The ten most abundant clones make up roughly 4.4% of the sample. These TCRs' antigens remain unknown. Sequencing was performed on blood. The receptor set was obtained from a girl under 18 with multiple sclerosis.

This clonotype has more than one count but fewer than ten. V and J are TRBV20-1 and TRBJ2-7; TRBD1 aligns across 7 bases. CDR1 and CDR2 (germline): DFQATT, SNEGSKA (reference sequence). The CDR3 has 13 residues. V shed 6 bases and J 1 base; nucleotides not matched to a gene: 6. CDR3 nucleotides: TGCAGTGCCGACCTACAGGGGTCCTACGAGCAGTACTTC. Translation gives CSADLQGSYEQYF.

The chain joins TRBV2 to TRBJ2-7; D remains ambiguous. The CDR3 runs to 12 residues. The germline V and J ends were trimmed by 6 bases and 2 bases, with 8 bases remaining between them. The germline CDR1 and CDR2 sequences are SNHLY and FYNNEI. The CDR3 spells CASRFSTYEQYF. The CDR3 coding sequence is TGTGCCAGCAGATTCTCAACCTACGAGCAGTACTTC.

This sequence joins TRBV20-1 and TRBJ1-2; D gene ambiguous. The CDR3 spans 14 residues. Between the trimmed V and J ends, which lost 3 bases and 0 bases, there was a span of 11 bases. CDR1 and CDR2 from the germline V gene are DFQATT and SNEGSKA (reference sequence). The CDR3: CSASGEWANYGYTF. CDR3 nucleotides: TGCAGTGCTAGTGGGGAGTGGGCTAACTATGGCTACACCTTC.

This chain joins TRBV7-2 and TRBJ2-3; TRBD2 agrees at 10 bases. The CDR3 covers 16 residues. CDR1 and CDR2 (germline): SGHTA, FQGNSA. After removal of 3 bases from V and 2 bases from J, the junction contained 5 bases not matched to a gene. The CDR3 DNA follows: TGTGCCAGCAGCTTCCGACTAGCGGGCCACACAGATACGCAGTATTTT. Protein product: CASSFRLAGHTDTQYF.

This chain links TRBV10-3 with TRBJ2-1; 9 nucleotides line up with TRBD2. The CDR3 loop spans 15 amino acids. Germline V gene sequence: CDR1 ENHRY, CDR2 SYGVKD. With V trimmed by 7 bases and J by 6 bases, 10 bases remained unmatched. DNA for the CDR3: TGTGCCATCATGGATTTTAGGACTAGCGCCAATGAGCAGTTCTTC. It codes for CAIMDFRTSANEQFF.

The chain uses TRBV5-1 and TRBJ2-7, with D tentatively TRBD2 (6 bases). The CDR3 loop spans 19 amino acids. CDR1 is SGHRS, CDR2 YFSETQ, per germline. Trimming left V 2 bases short and J 2 bases short, with 26 bases between. The CDR3: CASSLTPGLLKIFPYEQYF. The CDR3 nucleotides read TGCGCCAGCAGCTTAACCCCGGGACTTCTCAAGATATTCCCCTACGAGCAGTACTTC.

There are a few counts of this clonotype. The gene calls are TRBV7-9 and TRBJ2-7, with 12 bases that match TRBD1. The V gene's germline CDR1 is SEHNR and CDR2 FQNEAQ (reference sequence). V trimming: 1 base; J trimming: 2 bases; junction bases outside the gene matches: 6. CDR3 size: 17 residues. CDR3 coding DNA: TGTGCCAGCAGCTTAGTGGTGGGGACAGGGGGCGCCTACGAGCAGTACTTC. Translation gives CASSLVVGTGGAYEQYF.

A remark on this clonotype: The germline gene is not matched at one end of the junction; a read error may be the cause. J is TRBJ2-7 and V is TRBV7-7; 13 bases line up with TRBD2. The DNA end is more similar to TRBJ2-1, so the J call may be wrong. Germline CDR1 and CDR2: SSHAT and FNYEAQ (reference sequence). This CDR3 comprises 15 residues. The CDR3 spells CASSYGLAGVDEQFF. CDR3 nucleotide sequence: TGTGCTAGCAGCTACGGACTAGCGGGAGTAGATGAGCAGTTCTTC.

This clonotype was detected a few times. The chain couples TRBV4-1 to TRBJ1-5; D ambiguous. Germline loops: CDR1 MGHRA, CDR2 YSYEKL. CDR3 size: 15 residues. Trimming pared 1 base from V and 9 bases from J, leaving 16 bases between. This chain's CDR3 is CASSQVGDGRSPQHF. The DNA of the CDR3 is TGCGCCAGCAGCCAAGTCGGTGACGGACGGTCGCCCCAGCATTTT.

The rearrangement joins TRBV12-3 or TRBV12-4 to TRBJ2-3; D possibly corresponds to TRBD2 (5 bases). V lost 6 bases, J lost 5 bases, and 21 bases lay in between. The CDR3 sequence is 16 residues long. Here the CDR3 DNA reads TGTGCCAGCAGCCCACCCTCCCCGGCGGCGGGAGATACGCAGTATTTT. Encoded protein: CASSPPSPAAGDTQYF.

The rearrangement uses TRBV6-5 and TRBJ2-1, with a tentative D call TRBD1 (5 bases). V lost 7 bases and J 4 bases, leaving 17 bases between the germline ends. CDR3 length: 15 residues. The V gene's germline CDR1 is MNHEY and CDR2 SVGAGI. The CDR3 sequence is CASMGAGLRYNEQFF. The DNA for the CDR3 is TGTGCCAGCATGGGCGCAGGGCTAAGATACAATGAGCAGTTCTTC.

This clonotype was counted only a few times. The chain joins TRBV20-1 to TRBJ2-1, with D unclear. The CDR3 length is 11 residues. CDR1 is DFQATT, CDR2 SNEGSKA, per germline (reference sequence). V dropped 5 bases and J dropped 6 bases, with 8 bases sitting between them. CDR3 DNA: TGCAGTGCTCCCTTTGGCAATGAGCAGTTCTTC. Its translation: CSAPFGNEQFF.

The chain couples TRBV12-3 or TRBV12-4 to TRBJ2-7; D not resolved. The CDR3 length is 12 residues. The germline V and J ends were trimmed by 5 bases and 5 bases, with 10 bases remaining between them. DNA of the CDR3: TGTGCCAGCAGTGCTGAGAGACACGAGCAGTACTTC. Its protein is CASSAERHEQYF.

The CDR3 here is CASSLMGRDLSSYNEQFF. The CDR3 DNA is TGCGCCAGCAGCTTGATGGGGAGGGACCTGAGCTCCTACAATGAGCAGTTCTTC. This chain connects TRBV5-1 to TRBJ2-1; TRBD2 aligns across 7 bases. This CDR3 contains 18 residues. Germline CDR1 reads SGHRS; CDR2 reads YFSETQ. Losses at the gene ends were 1 base for V and 0 bases for J; bases not matched to a gene: 10.

The chain recombines TRBV20-1 with TRBJ2-3; possible D gene TRBD2, 7 bases. The CDR3 is 15 residues long. CDR1 and CDR2 from the germline V gene are DFQATT and SNEGSKA (reference sequence). The germline V and J ends were trimmed by 7 bases and 0 bases, with 17 bases remaining between them. The CDR3 DNA follows: TGCAGTGGGGAACTCGGGGGGCAAAGCACAGATACGCAGTATTTT. Translating it yields CSGELGGQSTDTQYF.

The genes are TRBV15 and TRBJ2-7; TRBD1 or TRBD2 may be the D gene (5 bases each). CDR1 and CDR2 from the germline V gene are LNHNV and YYDKDF (reference sequence). Between the trimmed V and J ends, which lost 0 bases and 4 bases, there was a span of 7 bases. CDR3 length: 13 residues. CDR3 DNA sequence: TGTGCCACCAGCAGAGACAGGGAGTACGAGCAGTACTTC. Amino acids: CATSRDREYEQYF.

CDR3 bases: TGTGCCAGCAGCTTCAACAGGGGTGCTCGCCGCACTGAAGCTTTCTTT. It translates to CASSFNRGARRTEAFF. The V gene is TRBV7-2, the J gene TRBJ1-1; TRBD1 matches at 7 bases. CDR1 and CDR2 (germline): SGHTA, FQGNSA. The CDR3 loop spans 16 amino acids. Trimming removed 3 bases from V and 4 bases from J; junction bases left unmatched: 11.

V usage is TRBV28 and J usage is TRBJ2-3; 8 nucleotides line up with TRBD1. The V segment lost 5 bases and the J segment 6 bases; nucleotides outside the gene matches: 7. Germline V gene sequence: CDR1 MDHEN, CDR2 SYDVKM. The length of the CDR3 is 14 residues. The CDR3 DNA is TGTGCCAGCAGTCCGACAGGGGCAGGGGATACGCAGTATTTT. This encodes CASSPTGAGDTQYF.

This clonotype was counted only a few times. The CDR3 sequence: CSARDPRDRDYNSPLHF. The CDR3 coding sequence is TGCAGTGCTAGAGATCCCCGGGACAGAGATTATAATTCACCCCTCCACTTT. The V call is TRBV20-1, the J call TRBJ1-6; 7 bases agree with TRBD1. This CDR3 has 17 amino acids. CDR1 is DFQATT and CDR2 is SNEGSKA in the germline V gene (reference sequence). V trimming: 0 bases; J trimming: 4 bases; junction bases outside the gene matches: 9.

The chain is built from TRBV20-1 and TRBJ2-3; 9 nucleotides agree with TRBD1. This CDR3 contains 17 residues. CDR1 is DFQATT and CDR2 is SNEGSKA in the germline V gene (reference sequence). The J segment lost 4 bases and the V segment lost 3 bases, leaving 14 bases of the junction unmatched. CDR3 protein: CSASPSSGTGTADTQYF. The CDR3 DNA follows: TGCAGTGCTAGTCCCTCCTCCGGGACAGGGACCGCAGATACGCAGTATTTT.

The CDR3 sequence: CASSSRAGRAYNEQFF. The CDR3 DNA reads as TGCGCCAGCAGCTCACGGGCGGGGAGGGCCTACAATGAGCAGTTCTTC. This chain uses TRBV5-1 with TRBJ2-1; 7 positions match TRBD2. The CDR3 runs 16 residues. V was pared by 3 bases and J by 2 bases, with 8 bases of the junction left unmatched. Germline assignment: CDR1 SGHRS and CDR2 YFSETQ.

This clonotype has only a few counts. The genes are TRBV6-2 or TRBV6-3 and TRBJ2-7, with 10 bases that match TRBD2. After removal of 0 bases from V and 2 bases from J, the junction contained 1 base not matched to a gene. This CDR3 has 15 residues. The V gene's germline CDR1 is MNHEY and CDR2 SVGEGT. CDR3 sequence: CASSYSSGRPYEQYF. CDR3 bases: TGTGCCAGCAGTTACTCTAGCGGGAGGCCCTACGAGCAGTACTTC.

The rearrangement links TRBV10-3 to TRBJ2-1; TRBD2 matches at 10 bases. V lost 10 bases to trimming and J lost 5 bases; unmatched junction nucleotides: 8. The CDR3 is made up of 14 amino acids. Per germline, CDR1 ENHRY and CDR2 SYGVKD. This chain's CDR3 is CATKVTSGNNEQFF. In nucleotides, the CDR3 is TGTGCCACCAAAGTTACTAGCGGGAACAATGAGCAGTTCTTC.

This clonotype was detected only a few times. This chain connects TRBV15 to TRBJ2-7; a weak D match, TRBD2 (5 bases). Germline CDR1 LNHNV, CDR2 YYDKDF (reference sequence). V dropped 0 bases and J dropped 2 bases, with 14 bases sitting between them. This CDR3 contains 16 residues. CDR3 in amino acids: CATSRDPDLLAYEQYF. In DNA, the CDR3 is TGTGCCACCAGCAGAGACCCGGACTTGCTGGCCTACGAGCAGTACTTC.

The chain joins TRBV20-1 to TRBJ2-5; TRBD2 agrees at 12 bases. CDR1 is DFQATT and CDR2 is SNEGSKA in the germline V gene (reference sequence). V lost 5 bases, J lost 11 bases, and 12 bases stayed unmatched. CDR3 length: 14 residues. The CDR3 coding sequence is TGCAGTGCTTCTCGACTAGCGGGAGTTGGTGAGCAGTACTTC. This codes for CSASRLAGVGEQYF.